This record covers a single T cell receptor beta chain. Its antigen is undetermined. Germline assignment: CDR1 MNHEY and CDR2 SVGAGI. This CDR3 has 12 amino acids. Trimming took 4 bases from V and 8 from J; bases not matched to a gene: 2. Amplification used 60 Vbeta primers and 13 Jbeta primers. Clones were sequenced by immunoSEQ multiplex PCR, and TCRdb holds only the in-frame ones, with some missing. The table records 110,000 to 150,000 clones, over 70% of them present only once. This entry belongs to a study of cytomegalovirus exposure and HLA in healthy donors. Though nominally healthy at sampling, donors likely had unrecorded immune exposures. Study results and limitations: There were reportedly fewer N-insertions in an Asian-associated ancestry cluster than the roughly 670-donor mean, in a later analysis. Accurate HLA-A and HLA-B prediction from TCR beta sequences was reported for most subjects.

This receptor was obtained from a young man in good health and CMV-seronegative. Sequencing was carried out using PBMCs. The chain employs TRBV6-5 and TRBJ1-3; TRBD1 matches at 7 bases. CDR3 protein: CASSSRGDTIYF. The DNA for the CDR3 is TGTGCCAGCAGTTCCAGGGGGGACACCATATATTTT.